These T cell receptor beta chains were read from a single sample in a study of early T cells in non-severe SARS-CoV-2 infection. TCRdb analysed the 5' RACE reads with MiXCR anew, one entry per CDR3 protein. Of over 70,000 distinct CDR3 sequences listed, about 15% are singletons. Source: whole blood, taken at baseline. Source of these receptors: an adult who was a healthcare worker with PCR-confirmed SARS-CoV-2 infection or an uninfected control (not recorded which). CDR3s include the opening cysteine and the closing phenylalanine or tryptophan. A D gene is named only where the DNA matches it firmly. Expanded clones are given a class, and other clones once, few, many or no size at all.

TRBJ1-6 TRBV28 - few TGTGCCAGCAGCCGAGCGAGGAATTCACCCCTCCACTTT CASSRARNSPLHF
TRBJ2-7 TRBV3-1 - few TGTGCCAGCAGTCGACAGCCTGAGACCGTTGTCTACGAGCAGTACTTC CASSRQPETVVYEQYF
TRBJ1-6 TRBV6-1 - few TGTGCCAGCAGTGAAAAGCAAACAGAGTATAATTCACCCCTCCACTTT CASSEKQTEYNSPLHF
TRBJ1-1 TRBV2 - - TGTGCCAGCAATCAAGAGGGGTACACTGAAGCTTTCTTT CASNQEGYTEAFF
TRBJ2-7 TRBV7-9 TRBD1 many TGTGCCAGCAGCTTGGCGGGACAGGGGGCGAGTGAGCAGTACTTC CASSLAGQGASEQYF
TRBJ1-3 TRBV2 - many TGTGCCAGCAGTGAAGATCGAAGGCACACCATATATTTT CASSEDRRHTIYF
TRBJ2-1 TRBV10-1 - few TGCGCCAGCAGTGGGCCTGGCAATGAGCAGTTCTTC CASSGPGNEQFF
TRBJ2-7 TRBV6-2/TRBV6-3 TRBD2 - TGTGCCAGCAGGACTAGCGGGGTTTACTACGAGCAGTACTTC CASRTSGVYYEQYF
TRBJ2-3 TRBV24-1 TRBD2 - TGTGCCACCAGTGACATAACGACTAGCGGGAACCCAGATACGCAGTATTTT CATSDITTSGNPDTQYF
TRBJ1-1 TRBV7-3 - - TGTGCCAGCAGCAGAGACAGAGTCACACCTGAAGCTTTCTTT CASSRDRVTPEAFF
TRBJ2-1 TRBV29-1 - - TGCAGCGTTGAAGATCCCCAAAAAGCGGGCCTCTCCTACAATGAGCAGTTCTTC CSVEDPQKAGLSYNEQFF
TRBJ1-2 TRBV20-1 - many TGCAGTGCTCTCTTCTCCGGGACAAGACCCTATGGCTACACCTTC CSALFSGTRPYGYTF
TRBJ1-2 TRBV20-1 TRBD1 - TGCAGTGCGACCCGACAGGGACTCTATGGCTACACCTTC CSATRQGLYGYTF
TRBJ2-6 TRBV18 TRBD2 - TGTGCCAGCTCACCACTCGGGAGGTTCTCTGGGGCCAACGTCCTGACTTTC CASSPLGRFSGANVLTF
TRBJ2-2 TRBV7-2 - few TGTGCCAGCAGCCGGCCGAGTTCCAACACCGGGGAGCTGTTTTTT CASSRPSSNTGELFF
TRBJ1-3 TRBV7-9 TRBD1 - TGTGCCAGCAGCGGGCGACAGGGTTTAAACCCCATATATTTT CASSGRQGLNPIYF
TRBJ1-1 TRBV29-1 - - TGCAGCATCTTTACAGGGAAAAGGGCGAACACTGAAGCTTTCTTT CSIFTGKRANTEAFF
TRBJ2-7 TRBV21-1 - - TGTGCCAGCAGCAAAATAAAGACTAGCGGTACCTACGAGCAGTACTTC CASSKIKTSGTYEQYF
TRBJ1-4 TRBV28 - many TGTGCCAGCAGTCAGGACAGCCCTAATGAAAAACTGTTTTTT CASSQDSPNEKLFF
TRBJ2-3 TRBV5-1 - - TGCGCCAGCAGTACGGAAACTAGCACAGATACGCAGTATTTT CASSTETSTDTQYF
TRBJ1-1 TRBV10-2 - - TGCGCCAGCAGTGAAATCGGGAAGGAAGCTTTCTTT CASSEIGKEAFF
TRBJ2-1 TRBV2 - - TGTGCCAGCAGTAATCATGAGCAGTTCTTC CASSNHEQFF
TRBJ1-4 TRBV18 TRBD1 - TGTGCCAGCTCATTCGGGACAGGGGGCGATGAAAAACTGTTTTTT CASSFGTGGDEKLFF
TRBJ2-3 TRBV29-1 - few TGCAGCGTTGCAGGCTACGTTAGCACAGATACGCAGTATTTT CSVAGYVSTDTQYF